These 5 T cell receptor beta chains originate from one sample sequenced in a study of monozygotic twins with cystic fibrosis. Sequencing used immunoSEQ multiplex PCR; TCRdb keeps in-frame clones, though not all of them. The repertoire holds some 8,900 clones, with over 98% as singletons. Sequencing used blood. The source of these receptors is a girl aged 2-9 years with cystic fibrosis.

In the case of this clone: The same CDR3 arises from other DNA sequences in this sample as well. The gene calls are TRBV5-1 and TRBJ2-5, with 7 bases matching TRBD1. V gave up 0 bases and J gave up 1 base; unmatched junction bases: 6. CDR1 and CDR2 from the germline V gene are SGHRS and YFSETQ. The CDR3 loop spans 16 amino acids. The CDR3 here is CASSLALRTGQETQYF. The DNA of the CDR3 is TGCGCCAGCAGCTTGGCTCTCCGGACAGGCCAAGAGACCCAGTACTTC.

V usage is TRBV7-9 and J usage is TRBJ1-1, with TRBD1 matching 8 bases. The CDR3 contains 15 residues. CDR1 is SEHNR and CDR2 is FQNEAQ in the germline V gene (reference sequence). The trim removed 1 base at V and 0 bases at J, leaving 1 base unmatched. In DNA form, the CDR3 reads TGTGCCAGCAGCTTAGGGACAGGGATGAACACTGAAGCTTTCTTT. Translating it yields CASSLGTGMNTEAFF.

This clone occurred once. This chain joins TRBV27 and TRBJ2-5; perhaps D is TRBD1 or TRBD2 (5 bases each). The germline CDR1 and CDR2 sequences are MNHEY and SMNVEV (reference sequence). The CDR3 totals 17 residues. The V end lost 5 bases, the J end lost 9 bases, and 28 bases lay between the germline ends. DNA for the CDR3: TGTGCCAGCAGTACATTGGGACCCCCTGCTTCTCTCGCGTCCCAGTACTTC. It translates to CASSTLGPPASLASQYF.

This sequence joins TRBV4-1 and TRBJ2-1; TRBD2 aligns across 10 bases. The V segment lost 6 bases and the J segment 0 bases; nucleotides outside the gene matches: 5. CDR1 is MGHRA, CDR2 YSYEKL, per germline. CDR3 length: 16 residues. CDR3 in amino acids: CASSHIAGGSYNEQFF. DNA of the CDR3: TGCGCCAGCAGTCACATAGCGGGGGGCTCCTACAATGAGCAGTTCTTC.

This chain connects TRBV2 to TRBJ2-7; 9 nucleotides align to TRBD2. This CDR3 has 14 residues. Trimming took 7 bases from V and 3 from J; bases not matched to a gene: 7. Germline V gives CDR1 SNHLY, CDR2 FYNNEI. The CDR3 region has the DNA TGTGCCAGCATCGAAGCGGGAGGCCTCTACGAGCAGTACTTC. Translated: CASIEAGGLYEQYF.